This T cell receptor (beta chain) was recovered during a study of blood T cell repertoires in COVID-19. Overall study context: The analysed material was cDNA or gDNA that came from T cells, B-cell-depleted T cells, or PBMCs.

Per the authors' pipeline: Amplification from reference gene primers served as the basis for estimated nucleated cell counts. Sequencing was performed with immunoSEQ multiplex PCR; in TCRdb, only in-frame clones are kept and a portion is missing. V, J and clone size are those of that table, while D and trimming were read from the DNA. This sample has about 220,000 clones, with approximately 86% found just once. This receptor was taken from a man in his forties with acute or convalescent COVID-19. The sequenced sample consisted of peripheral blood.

This CDR3 is CASHDRSGNTIYF. CDR3 DNA sequence: TGTGCCAGCCATGACAGGTCTGGAAACACCATATATTTT. The V gene is TRBV2, the J gene TRBJ1-3; a weak D match, TRBD1 (6 bases). V shed 8 bases and J shed 1 base, with 9 bases lying between them. CDR3 length: 13 residues. CDR1 and CDR2 from the germline V gene are SNHLY and FYNNEI. Using reference TRBV2 and TRBJ1-3 for the parts outside the CDR3, the full variable domain is EPEVTQTPSHQVTQMGQEVILRCVPISNHLYFYWYRQILGQKVEFLVSFYNNEISEKSEIFDDQFSVERPDGSNFTLKIRSTKLEDSAMYFCASHDRSGNTIYFGEGSWLTVV.